The next 15 T cell receptor beta chains were all read from a single sample in a study of identifying expanded T cells in peripheral blood. The method was immunoSEQ multiplex PCR; TCRdb's version includes in-frame clones alone and lacks a portion of them. The sample records 81,000 or so clones, 84% being singletons. Sequenced material: blood. Receptor source: a person between 18 and 75 years old in good health.

The V and J genes are TRBV6-6 and TRBJ2-3, with unresolved D. Deletions cut 6 bases from V and 2 bases from J, with 9 bases between. Germline CDR1 MNHNY, CDR2 SVGAGI (reference sequence). This CDR3 contains 13 residues. The CDR3 DNA sequence: TGTGCCAGCAGGCGGTTTAACACAGATACGCAGTATTTT. It is translated as CASRRFNTDTQYF.

The gene calls are TRBV5-6 and TRBJ1-1; 10 nucleotides line up with TRBD1. V lost 3 bases and J lost 5; bases outside the gene matches: 10. The CDR3 consists of 16 residues. Germline CDR1 and CDR2: SGHDT and YYEEEE. For the CDR3, the DNA is TGTGCCAGCAGCTCAACCGGGACAGGGGCAGGGACTGAAGCTTTCTTT. Its protein product is CASSSTGTGAGTEAFF.

The chain links TRBV19 to TRBJ1-2; maybe TRBD1 (6 bases). CDR3 length equals 13 residues. V lost 4 bases and J lost 3, with 9 bases in between. The germline gives CDR1 LNHDA, CDR2 SQIVND (reference sequence). CDR3 region: CASSRDNDYGYTF. CDR3 nucleotide sequence: TGTGCCAGTAGTAGGGACAATGACTATGGCTACACCTTC.

The V call is TRBV11-3, the J call TRBJ2-1; D is uncertain. This CDR3 has 15 amino acids. CDR1 and CDR2 (germline): SGHNT, YENEEA. Trimming removed 1 base at V and 4 bases at J, with 11 bases between. The DNA of the CDR3 is TGTGCCAGCAGCTTAGTTTGGACCCCATACAATGAGCAGTTCTTC. Its protein product is CASSLVWTPYNEQFF.

The rearrangement joins TRBV7-2 to TRBJ2-3; tentatively, D is TRBD1 (6 bases). Trimming took off 5 bases at V and 1 base at J, with 10 bases between the two ends. There are 14 residues in the CDR3. Per the germline V gene, CDR1 is SGHTA and CDR2 is FQGNSA. The CDR3 is CASSVRQGTDTQYF. The DNA for the CDR3 is TGTGCCAGCAGCGTGAGACAGGGCACAGATACGCAGTATTTT.

V is TRBV20-1 and J is TRBJ1-1; tentatively, D is TRBD1 (6 bases). The germline V gene has CDR1 DFQATT and CDR2 SNEGSKA (reference sequence). The CDR3 totals 11 residues. V lost 7 bases and J lost 4, with 10 bases in between. The CDR3 bases are TGCAGTGATAGGACAGCCACTGAAGCTTTCTTT. Translating gives CSDRTATEAFF.

The gene calls are TRBV7-8 and TRBJ1-2; D might be TRBD1 (6 bases). Germline CDR1 and CDR2: SGHVS and FQNEAQ. V lost 5 bases and J 1 base, leaving 11 bases between the germline ends. This CDR3 has 14 residues. The CDR3, as DNA: TGTGCCAGCAGCATACAGGGAAGTAACTATGGCTACACCTTC. Residues: CASSIQGSNYGYTF.

In nucleotides, the CDR3 is TGTGCCAGCAGCTTAGTTCCCTCCGGGCTAGAGACCCAGTACTTC. It specifies CASSLVPSGLETQYF. This sequence joins TRBV7-2 and TRBJ2-5; no definite D call. The CDR3 runs to 15 residues. From germline, CDR1 is SGHTA and CDR2 FQGNSA. The V end lost 1 base, the J end lost 4 bases, and 13 bases lay between the germline ends.

The genes are TRBV21-1 and TRBJ2-3. TRBV21-1 is classified as a pseudogene. The CDR3 sequence is 16 residues long. CDR3 DNA sequence: TGTGCCAGCAGCAAAGGAGGTTTAGGGAACACAGATACGCAGTATTTT. Amino acids: CASSKGGLGNTDTQYF.

The rearrangement links TRBV7-3 to TRBJ2-2; no definite D call. Trimming removed 5 bases at V and 3 bases at J, with 13 bases between. Germline V gene lookup returns CDR1 SGHTA and CDR2 FQGTGA. This CDR3 spans 15 amino acids. The CDR3 DNA follows: TGTGCCAGCAGCCGCTCCGGGTCTTACACCGGGGAGCTGTTTTTT. It codes for CASSRSGSYTGELFF.

The V call is TRBV28, the J call TRBJ1-2, with a tentative D call TRBD1 (6 bases). The germline gives CDR1 MDHEN, CDR2 SYDVKM. The CDR3 is made up of 15 amino acids. V lost 5 bases and J lost 3, with 16 bases in between. The CDR3 region is CASSPRATGYYGYTF. The CDR3 DNA follows: TGTGCCAGCAGTCCACGGGCGACAGGTTACTATGGCTACACCTTC.

This clone was counted once. V gene TRBV7-3 combines with J gene TRBJ2-3, with D unresolved. The germline V gene encodes CDR1 SGHTA and CDR2 FQGTGA. Trimming removed 3 bases at V and 1 base at J, with 5 bases between. The CDR3 has 13 residues. For the CDR3, the DNA is TGTGCCAGCAGCTTGTCCGGCACAGATACGCAGTATTTT. This sequence encodes CASSLSGTDTQYF.

This chain uses TRBV21-1 with TRBJ2-7; the table names TRBD1, a call not compared with the DNA. TRBV21-1 is tagged as a pseudogene. The CDR3 extends over 16 amino acids. DNA of the CDR3: TGTGCCAGCCCAATCGGTCCGGGAAGGGGGACCTACGAGCAGTACTTC. Residues: CASPIGPGRGTYEQYF.

The chain carries TRBV10-3 and TRBJ1-1; 10 bases map to TRBD1. The junction had 15 bases not matched to a gene; V was cut back by 5 bases and J by 3 bases. Germline V gives CDR1 ENHRY, CDR2 SYGVKD. The CDR3 totals 18 residues. The DNA of the CDR3 is TGTGCCATCAGTTCTAGTGGGACAGGGGCATATTCACACACTGAAGCTTTCTTT. Its translation: CAISSSGTGAYSHTEAFF.

This clone was counted once. V and J are TRBV18 and TRBJ2-1, with 15 bases fitting TRBD2. The germline gives CDR1 KGHSH, CDR2 LQKENI. This CDR3 spans 17 amino acids. V was clipped by 8 bases and J by 12 bases; unmatched bases: 17. The CDR3 DNA sequence: TGTGCCAGCACCGCGGGACTAGCGGGAGGATGGAATGAGGTGCAGTTCTTC. This sequence encodes CASTAGLAGGWNEVQFF.